The 5 T cell receptor beta chains reported below all come from one sample, sequenced in a study of blood T cell repertoires in COVID-19. Assay: immunoSEQ multiplex PCR; the TCRdb copy retains only in-frame clones and omits some. This table holds some 37,000 clones, around 86% found once. The sequenced sample consisted of peripheral blood. The receptors stem from a man aged 45 to 65 in a cohort sampled during active COVID-19.

The chain couples TRBV11-2 to TRBJ2-1, with 7 bases aligning to TRBD2. The CDR3 runs to 13 residues. Per germline, CDR1 SGHAT and CDR2 FQNNGV. Unmatched junction bases numbered 5, after V lost 5 bases and J lost 7 bases. The CDR3 here is CASSPSGGNEQFF. The CDR3 DNA follows: TGTGCCAGCAGCCCTTCGGGGGGTAATGAGCAGTTCTTC.

V gene TRBV3-1 (or the pseudogene TRBV3-2) combines with J gene TRBJ2-5; maybe TRBD1 (6 bases). The CDR3 loop spans 15 amino acids. The ends were cut back, 0 bases at V and 0 bases at J, with 8 bases in the middle. Germline-derived CDR1 and CDR2 are LGHDT and YNNKEL (reference sequence). CDR3 region: CASSQDKGDQETQYF. DNA of the CDR3: TGTGCCAGCAGCCAAGATAAGGGGGACCAAGAGACCCAGTACTTC.

The V gene is TRBV27, the J gene TRBJ2-5; unclear D gene. Trimming left V 3 bases short and J 4 bases short, with 3 bases between. CDR3 length: 11 amino acids. Germline CDR1 reads MNHEY; CDR2 reads SMNVEV (reference sequence). The CDR3 loop reads CASSLRETQYF. For the CDR3, the DNA is TGTGCCAGCAGTTTGAGAGAGACCCAGTACTTC.

V and J are TRBV5-1 and TRBJ2-5; 11 bases match TRBD2. V was clipped by 0 bases and J by 5 bases; unmatched bases: 3. Germline loops: CDR1 SGHRS, CDR2 YFSETQ. The CDR3 length is 15 residues. The CDR3 protein is CASSLGLAGGETQYF. The DNA of the CDR3 is TGCGCCAGCAGCTTGGGTCTAGCGGGAGGTGAGACCCAGTACTTC.

The chain combines TRBV7-9 with TRBJ2-2; TRBD1 aligns across 8 bases. The CDR3 runs to 15 residues. V lost 6 bases, J lost 5 bases, and 8 bases stayed unmatched. Germline CDR1 is SEHNR and CDR2 is FQNEAQ (reference sequence). CDR3 in DNA: TGTGCCAGCAGTTTTAGGACAGGGAGGACCGGGGAGCTGTTTTTT. Residues: CASSFRTGRTGELFF.